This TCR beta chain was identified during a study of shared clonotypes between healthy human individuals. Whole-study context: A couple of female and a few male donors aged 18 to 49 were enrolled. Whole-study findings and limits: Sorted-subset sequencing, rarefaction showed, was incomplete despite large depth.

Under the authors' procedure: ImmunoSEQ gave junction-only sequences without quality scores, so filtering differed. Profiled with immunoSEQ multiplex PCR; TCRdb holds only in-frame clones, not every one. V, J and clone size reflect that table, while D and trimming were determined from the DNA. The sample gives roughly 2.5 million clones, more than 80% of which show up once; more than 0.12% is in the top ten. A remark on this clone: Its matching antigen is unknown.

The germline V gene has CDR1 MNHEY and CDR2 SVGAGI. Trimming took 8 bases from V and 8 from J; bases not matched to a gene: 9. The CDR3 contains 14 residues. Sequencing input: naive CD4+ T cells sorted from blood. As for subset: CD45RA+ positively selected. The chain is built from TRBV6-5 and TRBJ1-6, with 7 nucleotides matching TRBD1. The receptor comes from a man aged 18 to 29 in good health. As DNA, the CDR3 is TGTGCCAGCGGATACGGGACAGTGGATTCACCCCTCCACTTT. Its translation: CASGYGTVDSPLHF.